This TCR beta chain was recovered during a study of early T cells in non-severe SARS-CoV-2 infection. Study-wide background: Investigators sequenced bulk RNA drawn from unsorted whole blood, and chains remained unpaired.

On this clonotype: Its antigen is as yet unknown.

Germline V gene lookup returns CDR1 MDHEN and CDR2 SYDVKM. The V end lost 3 bases, the J end lost 0 bases, and 9 bases lay between the germline ends. This CDR3 has 15 residues. Whole-study findings and limits: Private and CD4 specificities were missed by VDJdb matching, which favored anti-spike CD8 responses.

Unique molecular identifiers were added to individual cDNA molecules. TCRdb reanalysed the 5' RACE reads using MiXCR and keeps one entry per CDR3 protein. Found here are over 25,000 distinct CDR3 sequences, approximately 5.3% of them singletons; the top ten hold under 15%. The V gene is TRBV28, the J gene TRBJ1-5; D unclear. The specimen was whole blood. This TCR derives from an adult who was a healthcare worker with PCR-confirmed SARS-CoV-2 infection or an uninfected control (not recorded which). The CDR3 nucleotides are TGTGCCAGCAGTTTCAGAGGGTATAGCAATCAGCCCCAGCATTTT. It is translated as CASSFRGYSNQPQHF.